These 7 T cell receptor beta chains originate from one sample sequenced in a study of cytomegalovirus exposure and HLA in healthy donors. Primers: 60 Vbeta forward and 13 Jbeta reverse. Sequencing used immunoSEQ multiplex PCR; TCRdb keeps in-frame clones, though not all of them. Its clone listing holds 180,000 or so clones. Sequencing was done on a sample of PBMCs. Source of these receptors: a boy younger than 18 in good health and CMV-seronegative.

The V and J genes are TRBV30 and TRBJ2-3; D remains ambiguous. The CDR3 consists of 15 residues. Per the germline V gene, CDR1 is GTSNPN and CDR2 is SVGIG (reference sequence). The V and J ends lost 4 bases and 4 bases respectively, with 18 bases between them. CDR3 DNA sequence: TGTGCCTGGAATATTAGGTCTGCCGGAGCAGATACGCAGTATTTT. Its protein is CAWNIRSAGADTQYF.

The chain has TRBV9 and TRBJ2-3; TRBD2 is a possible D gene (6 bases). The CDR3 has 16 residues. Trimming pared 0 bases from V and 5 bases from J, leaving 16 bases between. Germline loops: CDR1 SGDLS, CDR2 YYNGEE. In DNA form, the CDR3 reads TGTGCCAGCAGCGTAGGCGCAGGGCTGGGAGGAGATACGCAGTATTTT. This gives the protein CASSVGAGLGGDTQYF. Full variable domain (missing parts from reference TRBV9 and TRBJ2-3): DSGVTQTPKHLITATGQRVTLRCSPRSGDLSVYWYQQSLDQGLQFLIQYYNGEERAKGNILERFSAQQFPDLHSELNLSSLELGDSALYFCASSVGAGLGGDTQYFGPGTRLTVL.

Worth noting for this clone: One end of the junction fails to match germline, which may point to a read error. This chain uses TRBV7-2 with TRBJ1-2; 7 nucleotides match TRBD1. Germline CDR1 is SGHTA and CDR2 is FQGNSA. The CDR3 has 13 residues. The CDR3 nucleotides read TGTGCCAGCAGCTTGCAACTAACGGACAGGTTAAGCTTC. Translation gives CASSLQLTDRLSF. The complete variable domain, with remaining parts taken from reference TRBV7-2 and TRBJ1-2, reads GAGVSQSPSNKVTEKGKDVELRCDPISGHTALYWYRQSLGQGLEFLIYFQGNSAPDKSGLPSDRFSAERTGGSVSTLTIQRTQQEDSAVYLCASSLQLTDRLSFGSGTRLTVV.

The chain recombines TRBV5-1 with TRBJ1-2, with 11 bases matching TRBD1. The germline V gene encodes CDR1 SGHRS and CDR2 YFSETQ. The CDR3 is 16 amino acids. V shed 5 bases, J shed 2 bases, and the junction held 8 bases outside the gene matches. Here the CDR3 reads CASRSGTGGSNYGYTF. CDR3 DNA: TGCGCCAGCAGGTCCGGGACAGGGGGTTCCAACTATGGCTACACCTTC.

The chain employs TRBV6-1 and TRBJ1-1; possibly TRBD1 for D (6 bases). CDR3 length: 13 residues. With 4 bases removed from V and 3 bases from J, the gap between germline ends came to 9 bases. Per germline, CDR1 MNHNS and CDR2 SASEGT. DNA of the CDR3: TGTGCCAGCAGTGCTACAGGGTACACTGAAGCTTTCTTT. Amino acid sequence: CASSATGYTEAFF.

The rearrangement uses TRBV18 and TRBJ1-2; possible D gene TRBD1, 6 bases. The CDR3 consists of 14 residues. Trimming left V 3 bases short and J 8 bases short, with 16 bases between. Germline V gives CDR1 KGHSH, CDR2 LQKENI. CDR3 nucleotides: TGTGCCAGCTCACCCGAGGGGGAATTATGGGGCTACACCTTC. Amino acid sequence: CASSPEGELWGYTF. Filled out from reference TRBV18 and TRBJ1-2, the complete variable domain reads NAGVMQNPRHLVRRRGQEARLRCSPMKGHSHVYWYRQLPEEGLKFMVYLQKENIIDESGMPKERFSAEFPKEGPSILRIQQVVRGDSAAYFCASSPEGELWGYTFGSGTRLTVV.

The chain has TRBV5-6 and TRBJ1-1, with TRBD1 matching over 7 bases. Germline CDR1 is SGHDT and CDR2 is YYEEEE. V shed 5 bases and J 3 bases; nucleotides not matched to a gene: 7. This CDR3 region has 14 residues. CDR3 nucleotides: TGTGCCAGCAGGATCACAGGGGCAGACACTGAAGCTTTCTTT. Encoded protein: CASRITGADTEAFF.